These T cell receptor beta chains were read from a single sample in a study of T-cell memory formation after mild COVID-19. TCRdb reprocessed the 5' RACE reads with MiXCR, giving one entry per CDR3 protein. Of about 410,000 distinct CDR3 sequences in the sample, less than 25% are singletons; the top ten hold around 13%. Sequenced: PBMCs or a T cell subset sorted from them (not recorded which). These receptors were taken from an adult woman who had mild COVID-19 (a few samples of this study predate the infection). Cell type and time point are not known. Both conserved end residues are part of each CDR3. D genes are given only for firm matches. Expanded clones get a size class; other rows say once, few or many, or leave the size out.

clone_size j_call d_call v_call cdr3_nt cdr3_aa
few TRBJ2-7 . TRBV5-1 TGCGCCAGCAGCTTGGAAGGATTAGATAGGTTCTACGAGCAGTACTTC CASSLEGLDRFYEQYF
few TRBJ1-2 . TRBV10-3 TGTGCCATCAGTCAAGAAGGGTCTTATGGCTACACCTTC CAISQEGSYGYTF
once TRBJ2-1 TRBD2 TRBV6-6 TGTGCCAGCAGTTACGGGCAGGGAGGGTTGGATGAGCAGTTCTTC CASSYGQGGLDEQFF
. TRBJ1-5 TRBD1 TRBV29-1 TGCAGCGTTCAGACAGGGAGCAATCAGCCCCAGCATTTT CSVQTGSNQPQHF
few TRBJ2-5 TRBD2 TRBV18 TGTGCCAGCTCACAGGATCGTTGGACTAGCGGGGGACAAGAGACCCAGTACTTC CASSQDRWTSGGQETQYF
. TRBJ2-2 TRBD1 TRBV19 TGTGCCAGTAGTATTGACCTACAGGGGAGATTTACCGGGGAGCTGTTTTTT CASSIDLQGRFTGELFF
. TRBJ2-1 TRBD2 TRBV20-1 TGCAGTGCTAGTACCACTAGCGGGTACCGCCAGTTCTTC CSASTTSGYRQFF
. TRBJ2-1 TRBD1 TRBV7-9 TGTGCCAGCAGCGCTCGGACAGGGGAGTTGAAAGGGAATGAGCAGTTCTTC CASSARTGELKGNEQFF
few TRBJ1-1 . TRBV19 TGTGCCAGTAGTATGTGGGGAGCAACTGAAGCTTTCTTT CASSMWGATEAFF
. TRBJ2-7 . TRBV5-4 TGTGCCAGCAGCTCCCTTGGCACAGCCGAGCAGTACTTC CASSSLGTAEQYF
few TRBJ2-7 . TRBV14 TGTGCCAGCAGCCAAGTTAACAGCTACGAGCAGTACTTC CASSQVNSYEQYF
few TRBJ2-5 TRBD2 TRBV12-3/TRBV12-4 TGTGCCAGCAGTTTTACGGGAGGGAGACAAGAGACCCAGTACTTC CASSFTGGRQETQYF
many TRBJ1-1 . TRBV12-3/TRBV12-4 TGTGCCAGCAGTTTATACAGAGGCACTGAAGCTTTCTTT CASSLYRGTEAFF
. TRBJ1-2 TRBD1 TRBV19 TGTGCCAGTAGAACAACGGGACAGGGATCCGGCTATGGCTACACCTTC CASRTTGQGSGYGYTF
. TRBJ2-1 TRBD1 TRBV6-5 TGTGCCAGCAGGCCCGGGACAGGGGTCAACAATGAGCAGTTCTTC CASRPGTGVNNEQFF
few TRBJ2-2 TRBD2 TRBV4-3 TGCGCCAGCAGCCCACTAGCGGGAGTATTTGCCGGGGAGCTGTTTTTT CASSPLAGVFAGELFF
. TRBJ2-5 TRBD2 TRBV7-3 TGTGCCAGCAGCTCGTCACGGGAGGCTGAGACCCAGTACTTC CASSSSREAETQYF
. TRBJ2-5 TRBD2 TRBV15 TGTGCCACCAGCAGACATCAGCGGGGGGAAGAGACCCAGTACTTC CATSRHQRGEETQYF
few TRBJ2-2 TRBD1 TRBV5-1 TGCGCCAGCAGCGGACCGTCGACCGGGACAGGGTGGGTCCCGGGGGAGCTGTTTTTT CASSGPSTGTGWVPGELFF
. TRBJ1-3 . TRBV6-6 TGTGCCAGCAGTTACTCCAGGGCTGGAAACACCATATATTTT CASSYSRAGNTIYF
few TRBJ2-1 TRBD2 TRBV7-9 TGTGCCAGCAGCTTAGAAGGCAGCGGGAGCTACAATGAGCAGTTCTTC CASSLEGSGSYNEQFF
few TRBJ1-1 . TRBV7-9 TGTGCCAGCAGCTTAGGAACAAGAACTGAAGCTTTCTTT CASSLGTRTEAFF
many TRBJ1-1 . TRBV5-1 TGCGCCAGCAGCTTGGGCGGGGTGAACACTGAAGCTTTCTTT CASSLGGVNTEAFF
few TRBJ2-5 TRBD2 TRBV5-1 TGCGCCAGCAGTTTGGGACTAGCGGGAGTGAAGACCCAGTACTTC CASSLGLAGVKTQYF
few TRBJ2-7 TRBD2 TRBV20-1 TGCAGTGCTGAACCGGGACTAGCGGGGGTATCCTACGAGCAGTACTTC CSAEPGLAGVSYEQYF
few TRBJ1-2 TRBD1 TRBV7-9 TGTGCCAGCAGCTTAGCGACAGGGCCTAACTATGGCTACACCTTC CASSLATGPNYGYTF
many TRBJ2-2 . TRBV7-9 TGTGCCAGCAGCTTAGTACAGACCGTAGGCTCCGGGGAGCTGTTTTTT CASSLVQTVGSGELFF
few TRBJ2-7 . TRBV3-1 TGTGCCAGCAGCCAAGTTGGCGGGGCCTCCTACGAGCAGTACTTC CASSQVGGASYEQYF
. TRBJ2-3 TRBD2 TRBV7-8 TGTGCCAGCAGCTACAATCCGGGACTAGCGGGCGCTACCTTCACAGATACGCAGTATTTT CASSYNPGLAGATFTDTQYF
. TRBJ1-1 . TRBV5-4 TGTGCCAGCAGTAACTGGGAATGGACTGAAGCTTTCTTT CASSNWEWTEAFF
. TRBJ1-1 . TRBV29-1 TGCAGCGGTACGACGGGAAACACTGAAGCTTTCTTT CSGTTGNTEAFF
few TRBJ2-3 . TRBV5-5 TGTGCCAGCAGCTTGAGGGCAGACCGTGGCACAGATACGCAGTATTTT CASSLRADRGTDTQYF
. TRBJ2-7 . TRBV7-9 TGTGCCAGCAGCTTAGGGGCTACGGGGGAGCAGTACTTC CASSLGATGEQYF
few TRBJ1-5 . TRBV24-1 TGTGCCACCGGAGAGACAGGTACCACTAGCAATCAGCCCCAGCATTTT CATGETGTTSNQPQHF
. TRBJ2-5 TRBD2 TRBV20-1 TGCAGTCGCGGGAGAACCGGAGGAGAGACCCAGTACTTC CSRGRTGGETQYF
few TRBJ1-1 . TRBV7-8 TGTGCCAGCAGCTTAGCCCGCCAGACGAACACTGAAGCTTTCTTT CASSLARQTNTEAFF
. TRBJ2-7 TRBD2 TRBV27 TGTGCCAGCAGTAGCGGGAGCTTCTACGAGCAGTACTTC CASSSGSFYEQYF
few TRBJ1-2 . TRBV7-2 TGTGCCAGCAGCTTATACCGTCCTGGCTACACCTTC CASSLYRPGYTF
few TRBJ2-2 . TRBV7-9 TGTGCCAGCAGCTTAAGATCCGGGGTTGGCACCGGGGAGCTGTTTTTT CASSLRSGVGTGELFF
. TRBJ2-5 . TRBV15 TGTGCCACCGGGGCGGGGCCACAAGAGACCCAGTACTTC CATGAGPQETQYF
. TRBJ1-1 . TRBV6-1 TGTGCCAGCAGTGAATCGACGGTATTTGAAGCTTTCTTT CASSESTVFEAFF
. TRBJ2-7 . TRBV20-1 TGCAGTGCTAGAGAGCCGCCCCTGAGGGCCTCCTACGAGCAGTACTTC CSAREPPLRASYEQYF
few TRBJ1-1 TRBD1 TRBV5-1 TGCGCCAGCAGCTTAGCGGGACAGGGGGCTCGGTACACTGAAGCTTTCTTT CASSLAGQGARYTEAFF
many TRBJ1-1 . TRBV2 TGTGCCAGCTTGGGATATACAGGTCCGGGTACTGAAGCTTTCTTT CASLGYTGPGTEAFF
. TRBJ2-7 . TRBV4-2 TGCGCCAGCAGCCAAGACTCCTTCTCCTACGAGCAGTACTTC CASSQDSFSYEQYF
. TRBJ2-5 TRBD1 TRBV12-3/TRBV12-4 TGTGCCAGCAGCACCGGGACAGGGGGCTCGGAGACCCAGTACTTC CASSTGTGGSETQYF
few TRBJ1-2 TRBD1 TRBV24-1 TGTGCCACCAGTGACGGGGACAGGGTTAACTATGGCTACACCTTC CATSDGDRVNYGYTF
few TRBJ1-4 TRBD1 TRBV19 TGTGCCAGTAGTATGGGGACAGGGCTGTTTTTT CASSMGTGLFF
few TRBJ2-1 TRBD1 TRBV5-4 TGTGCCAGCAGCTTGTTCGGGACAGGGGGCAATGAGCAGTTCTTC CASSLFGTGGNEQFF
. TRBJ2-1 . TRBV3-1 TGTGCCAGCAGCCACTCAGGGTCCAATGAGCAGTTCTTC CASSHSGSNEQFF
. TRBJ1-2 . TRBV12-3/TRBV12-4 TGTGCCAGCAGTTTGGGGGCTCAGGGGATCTATGGCTACACCTTC CASSLGAQGIYGYTF
few TRBJ1-1 . TRBV3-1 TGTGCCAGCAGCCCCCAGGTAGGGGAAGCTTTCTTT CASSPQVGEAFF
few TRBJ2-1 . TRBV12-3/TRBV12-4 TGTGCCAGCAGTTCCTCCCGGTTGGGGCAGTTCTTC CASSSSRLGQFF
. TRBJ1-5 . TRBV15 TGTGCCACCAGCAGAGATCGGGGCCTTTCCCAGCCCCAGCATTTT CATSRDRGLSQPQHF
. TRBJ2-3 . TRBV7-2 TGTGCCAGCAGCTTTCGCGCAGGGGTCCTGGGCACAGATACGCAGTATTTT CASSFRAGVLGTDTQYF